A single sample gave rise to the 16 T cell receptor beta chains below, sequenced in a study of cytomegalovirus exposure and HLA in healthy donors. Both 60 Vbeta primers and 13 Jbeta primers went into the PCR. Profiled with immunoSEQ multiplex PCR; TCRdb holds only in-frame clones, not every one. In the table there are approximately 170,000 clones, 60% to 80% of which are singletons. The specimen was PBMCs. These receptors were obtained from a woman aged 25 to 39 in good health and CMV-seropositive.

The chain carries TRBV19 and TRBJ1-4; D is ambiguous. The CDR3 is 12 residues long. V lost 6 bases and J 8 bases, leaving 10 bases between the germline ends. In germline, CDR1 is LNHDA, CDR2 SQIVND (reference sequence). In DNA form, the CDR3 reads TGTGCCAGTAGCCGACTGGAGGAAAAACTGTTTTTT. Amino acid sequence: CASSRLEEKLFF.

The chain couples TRBV28 to TRBJ1-5; 12 bases map to TRBD1. The junction had 6 bases not matched to a gene; V was cut back by 1 base and J by 2 bases. This CDR3 spans 18 amino acids. Germline V gene lookup returns CDR1 MDHEN and CDR2 SYDVKM. The CDR3 loop reads CASSLLGTGGAGNQPQHF. CDR3 DNA: TGTGCCAGCAGTTTATTAGGGACAGGGGGCGCGGGCAATCAGCCCCAGCATTTT.

The rearrangement links TRBV29-1 to TRBJ2-3, with 7 nucleotides matching TRBD1. Germline CDR1 SQVTM, CDR2 ANQGSEA. V was clipped by 4 bases and J by 8 bases; unmatched bases: 12. The CDR3 extends over 14 amino acids. The CDR3: CSVAPERGLSTQYF. The CDR3 nucleotides read TGCAGCGTTGCCCCCGAGAGGGGGCTAAGTACGCAGTATTTT.

The genes are TRBV5-1 and TRBJ2-6; the match to TRBD1 covers 7 bases. Trimming removed 3 bases from V and 0 bases from J; junction bases left unmatched: 9. Germline V CDR1 and CDR2: SGHRS, YFSETQ. The CDR3 sequence is 18 residues long. The CDR3 region is CASSSNRGPGSGANVLTF. CDR3 in DNA: TGCGCCAGCAGCTCCAACAGGGGTCCGGGCTCTGGGGCCAACGTCCTGACTTTC.

This clone came up a few times. The V and J genes are TRBV28 and TRBJ1-6; D is uncertain. The CDR3 has 14 residues. The V end was cut by 7 bases, the J end by 3 bases, with 10 bases between. Germline CDR1 is MDHEN and CDR2 is SYDVKM. CDR3 sequence: CASTERLYNSPLHF. The CDR3 DNA reads as TGTGCCAGCACTGAGCGCCTCTATAATTCACCCCTCCACTTT. Full variable domain (rest looked up from reference TRBV28 and TRBJ1-6): DVKVTQSSRYLVKRTGEKVFLECVQDMDHENMFWYRQDPGLGLRLIYFSYDVKMKEKGDIPEGYSVSREKKERFSLILESASTNQTSMYLCASTERLYNSPLHFGNGTRLTVT.

This chain connects TRBV5-1 to TRBJ2-7, with 8 bases lining up with TRBD2. V was pared by 0 bases and J by 2 bases, with 4 bases of the junction left unmatched. Germline CDR1 SGHRS, CDR2 YFSETQ. The CDR3 is 15 amino acids. The CDR3 sequence is CASSLARAGAYEQYF. The CDR3 DNA is TGCGCCAGCAGCTTGGCCAGAGCGGGAGCCTACGAGCAGTACTTC.

The rearrangement links TRBV14 to TRBJ2-7; D is unresolved. In germline, CDR1 is SGHDN, CDR2 FVKESK. This CDR3 region has 11 residues. The V end was cut by 4 bases, the J end by 6 bases, with 7 bases between. CDR3 DNA sequence: TGTGCCAGCAGCCCAGGTACCGAGCAGTACTTC. It is translated as CASSPGTEQYF.

This sequence joins TRBV6-1 and TRBJ1-5, with D possibly matching TRBD1 (5 bases). V lost 4 bases to trimming and J lost 7 bases, with 11 bases between them. The CDR3 totals 13 residues. Germline lookup yields CDR1 MNHNS and CDR2 SASEGT. CDR3 sequence (DNA): TGTGCCAGCAGTGCCCGGTGGGGCCAGCCCCAGCATTTT. Protein product: CASSARWGQPQHF.

This chain joins TRBV6-1 and TRBJ1-2; TRBD1 agrees at 7 bases. The J segment lost 7 bases and the V segment lost 5 bases, leaving 7 bases of the junction unmatched. The CDR3 runs to 13 residues. Germline CDR1 is MNHNS and CDR2 is SASEGT. The DNA for the CDR3 is TGTGCCAGCAGTTTAACTACAGGGGTTGGCTACACCTTC. Its protein product is CASSLTTGVGYTF.

The rearrangement joins TRBV29-1 to TRBJ2-1; D gene uncertain. The CDR3 has 14 amino acids. V gave up 1 base and J gave up 2 bases, with 9 bases separating them. Germline V gene sequence: CDR1 SQVTM, CDR2 ANQGSEA. CDR3 bases: TGCAGCGTTGAAGGGGCGAGAGCCTACAATGAGCAGTTCTTC. It encodes CSVEGARAYNEQFF.

This sequence joins TRBV11-2 and TRBJ2-5; 8 nucleotides line up with TRBD2. The V and J ends lost 4 bases and 4 bases, in that order; junction bases with no gene match: 5. Looked up from germline, CDR1 is SGHAT and CDR2 is FQNNGV. CDR3 size: 14 residues. The CDR3 is CASSSGLAGETQYF. In nucleotides, the CDR3 is TGTGCCAGCAGCTCCGGCCTAGCGGGAGAGACCCAGTACTTC.

This clone was picked up one time. The chain joins TRBV5-5 to TRBJ2-2; D is perhaps TRBD1 (5 bases). The CDR3 is 15 amino acids. The germline V and J ends were trimmed by 3 bases and 1 base, with 10 bases remaining between them. CDR1 and CDR2 from the germline V gene are SGHKS and YYEKEE (reference sequence). CDR3 nucleotides: TGTGCCAGCAGCTCCCCAGACAGGAACACCGGGGAGCTGTTTTTT. Its protein product is CASSSPDRNTGELFF.

The CDR3 protein is CASSLTETSHLLTDTQYF. CDR3 DNA sequence: TGCGCCAGCAGCTTGACAGAAACTAGCCACCTACTCACAGATACGCAGTATTTT. The chain uses TRBV5-1 and TRBJ2-3, with D perhaps matching TRBD2 (6 bases). Germline loops: CDR1 SGHRS, CDR2 YFSETQ. V lost 1 base, J lost 2 bases, and 20 bases lay in between. This CDR3 is 18 amino acids long. Full variable domain (remainder filled in from reference TRBV5-1 and TRBJ2-3): KAGVTQTPRYLIKTRGQQVTLSCSPISGHRSVSWYQQTPGQGLQFLFEYFSETQRNKGNFPGRFSGRQFSNSRSEMNVSTLELGDSALYLCASSLTETSHLLTDTQYFGPGTRLTVL.

The chain uses TRBV28 and TRBJ2-1; 10 positions match TRBD2. Germline CDR1 and CDR2: MDHEN and SYDVKM. This CDR3 has 19 amino acids. V gave up 1 base and J gave up 7 bases; unmatched junction bases: 16. The CDR3 region is CASSLSLAGTIVEGNEQFF. DNA of the CDR3: TGTGCCAGCAGTTTATCACTAGCGGGAACAATCGTCGAGGGAAATGAGCAGTTCTTC. The full variable domain, in which reference TRBV28 and TRBJ2-1 provide the parts outside the CDR3, is DVKVTQSSRYLVKRTGEKVFLECVQDMDHENMFWYRQDPGLGLRLIYFSYDVKMKEKGDIPEGYSVSREKKERFSLILESASTNQTSMYLCASSLSLAGTIVEGNEQFFGPGTRLTVL.

V usage is TRBV5-4 and J usage is TRBJ1-1; possible D gene TRBD1, 5 bases. The CDR3 is 14 residues long. CDR1 and CDR2 from the germline V gene are SGHNT and YYREEE (reference sequence). The V and J ends lost 3 bases and 2 bases respectively, with 11 bases between them. The CDR3: CASSSPGPNTEAFF. In DNA, the CDR3 is TGTGCCAGCAGCTCCCCAGGGCCCAACACTGAAGCTTTCTTT.

This rearrangement joins TRBV27 to TRBJ1-5, with TRBD1 as a possible D gene (5 bases). This CDR3 spans 14 amino acids. Germline-derived CDR1 and CDR2 are MNHEY and SMNVEV (reference sequence). With 8 bases removed from V and 0 bases from J, the gap between germline ends came to 11 bases. The DNA for the CDR3 is TGTGCCAGCTCCTCACAGGCTAGCAATCAGCCCCAGCATTTT. Its protein is CASSSQASNQPQHF.